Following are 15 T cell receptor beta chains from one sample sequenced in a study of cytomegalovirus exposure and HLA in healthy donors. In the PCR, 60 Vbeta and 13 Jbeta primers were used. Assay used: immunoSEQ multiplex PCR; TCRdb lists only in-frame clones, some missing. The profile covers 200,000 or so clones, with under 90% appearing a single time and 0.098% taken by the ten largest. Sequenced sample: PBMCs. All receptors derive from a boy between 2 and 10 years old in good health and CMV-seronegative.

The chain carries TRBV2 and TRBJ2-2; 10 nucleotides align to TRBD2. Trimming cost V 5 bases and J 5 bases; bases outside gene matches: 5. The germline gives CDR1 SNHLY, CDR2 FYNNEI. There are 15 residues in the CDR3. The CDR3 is CASSPAGGGTGELFF. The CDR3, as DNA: TGTGCCAGCAGTCCAGCGGGGGGGGGAACCGGGGAGCTGTTTTTT.

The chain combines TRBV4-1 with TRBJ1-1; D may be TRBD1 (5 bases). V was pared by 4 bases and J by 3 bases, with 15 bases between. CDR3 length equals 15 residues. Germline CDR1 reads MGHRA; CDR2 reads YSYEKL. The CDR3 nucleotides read TGCGCCAGCAGCCCAGCAGGGTTGGTGGACACTGAAGCTTTCTTT. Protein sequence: CASSPAGLVDTEAFF.

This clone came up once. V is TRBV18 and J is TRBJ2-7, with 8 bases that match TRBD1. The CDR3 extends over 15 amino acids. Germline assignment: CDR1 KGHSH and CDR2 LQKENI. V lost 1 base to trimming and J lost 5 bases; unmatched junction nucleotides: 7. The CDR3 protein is CASSPRQGAVNEQYF. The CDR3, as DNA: TGTGCCAGCTCACCACGGCAGGGGGCCGTGAACGAGCAGTACTTC.

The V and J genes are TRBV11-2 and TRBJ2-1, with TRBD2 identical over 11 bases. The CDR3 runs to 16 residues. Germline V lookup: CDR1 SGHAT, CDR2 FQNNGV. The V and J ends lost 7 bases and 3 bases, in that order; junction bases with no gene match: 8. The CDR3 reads CASTHSLAGGYNEQFF. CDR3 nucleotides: TGTGCCAGCACCCATTCCCTAGCGGGGGGCTACAATGAGCAGTTCTTC.

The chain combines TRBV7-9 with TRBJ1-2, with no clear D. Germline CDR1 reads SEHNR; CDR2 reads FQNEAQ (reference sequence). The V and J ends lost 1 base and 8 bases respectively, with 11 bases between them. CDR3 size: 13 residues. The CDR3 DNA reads TGTGCCAGCAGCTTAGTTTCCCCCTCCGGCTACACCTTC. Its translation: CASSLVSPSGYTF.

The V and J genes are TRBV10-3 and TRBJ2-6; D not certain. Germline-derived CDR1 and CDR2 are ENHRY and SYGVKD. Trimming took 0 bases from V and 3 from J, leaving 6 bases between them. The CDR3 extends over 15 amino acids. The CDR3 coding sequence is TGTGCCATCAGTGAGTCAAAGAGTGGGGCCAACGTCCTGACTTTC. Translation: CAISESKSGANVLTF.

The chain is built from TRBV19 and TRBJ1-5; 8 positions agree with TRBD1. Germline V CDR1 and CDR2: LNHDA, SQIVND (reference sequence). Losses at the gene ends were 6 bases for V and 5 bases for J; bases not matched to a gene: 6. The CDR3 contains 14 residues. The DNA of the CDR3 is TGTGCCAGTAGCCCTGGGACAGGATATCAGCCCCAGCATTTT. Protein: CASSPGTGYQPQHF.

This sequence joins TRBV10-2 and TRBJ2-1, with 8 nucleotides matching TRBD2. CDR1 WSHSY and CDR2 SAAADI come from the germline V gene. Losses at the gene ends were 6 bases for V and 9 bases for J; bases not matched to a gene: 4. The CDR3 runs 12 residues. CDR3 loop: CASRAGLAEQFF. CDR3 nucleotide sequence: TGCGCCAGCAGGGCAGGACTAGCTGAGCAGTTCTTC.

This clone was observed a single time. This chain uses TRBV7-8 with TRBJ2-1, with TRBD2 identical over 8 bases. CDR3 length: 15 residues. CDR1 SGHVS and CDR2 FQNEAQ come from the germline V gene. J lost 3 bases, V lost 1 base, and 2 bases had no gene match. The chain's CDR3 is CASSLERGRYNEQFF. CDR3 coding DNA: TGTGCCAGCAGCTTAGAGCGGGGGCGCTACAATGAGCAGTTCTTC.

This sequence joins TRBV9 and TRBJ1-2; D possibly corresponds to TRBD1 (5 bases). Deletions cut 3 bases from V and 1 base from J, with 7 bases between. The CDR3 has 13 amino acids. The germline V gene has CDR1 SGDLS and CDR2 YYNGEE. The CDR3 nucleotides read TGTGCCAGCAGCGGGGGGGGTAACTATGGCTACACCTTC. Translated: CASSGGGNYGYTF.

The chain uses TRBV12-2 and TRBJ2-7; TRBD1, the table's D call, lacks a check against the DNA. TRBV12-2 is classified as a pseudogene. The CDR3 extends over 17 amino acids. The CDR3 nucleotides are TGTGCAAGTCGCTTAAATAGAAGGCCGGGACAACAATACGAGCAGTACTTC. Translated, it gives CASRLNRRPGQQYEQYF.

CDR3 residues: CATSRPQGRAEAFF. The CDR3 nucleotides are TGTGCCACCAGCAGACCTCAGGGTCGGGCTGAAGCTTTCTTT. V is TRBV15 and J is TRBJ1-1, with D perhaps matching TRBD1 (5 bases). V was pared by 2 bases and J by 6 bases, with 13 bases between. Germline loops: CDR1 LNHNV, CDR2 YYDKDF (reference sequence). The CDR3 is 14 residues long.

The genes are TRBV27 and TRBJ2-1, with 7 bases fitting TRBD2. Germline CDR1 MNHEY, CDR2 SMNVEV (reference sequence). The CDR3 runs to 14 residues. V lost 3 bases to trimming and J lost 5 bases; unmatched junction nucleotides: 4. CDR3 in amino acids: CASSFSGRNNEQFF. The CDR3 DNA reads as TGTGCCAGCAGTTTTTCCGGGAGGAACAATGAGCAGTTCTTC.

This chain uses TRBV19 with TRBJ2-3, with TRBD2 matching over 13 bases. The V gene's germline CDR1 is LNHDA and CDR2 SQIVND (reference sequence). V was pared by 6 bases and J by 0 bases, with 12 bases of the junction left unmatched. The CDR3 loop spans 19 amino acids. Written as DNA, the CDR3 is TGTGCCAGTAGCGGGACTAGCGGGGCTCGAACCACTAGCACAGATACGCAGTATTTT. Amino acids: CASSGTSGARTTSTDTQYF.

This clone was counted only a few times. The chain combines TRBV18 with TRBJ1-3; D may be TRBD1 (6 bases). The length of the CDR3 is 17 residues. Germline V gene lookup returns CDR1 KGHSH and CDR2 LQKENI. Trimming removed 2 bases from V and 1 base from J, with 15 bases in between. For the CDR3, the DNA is TGTGCCAGCTCACCATATGCTACAGGGAATTCTGGAAACACCATATATTTT. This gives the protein CASSPYATGNSGNTIYF.